The sequence of this T cell receptor beta chain was determined in a study of shared clonotypes between healthy human individuals. Study donors comprised healthy, HIV-negative adults devoid of recent acute infection or vaccination. At deep level, the assay was performed. Unsorted PBMC DNA went through sequencing on ten immunoSEQ deep assay plates. Sequencing used immunoSEQ multiplex PCR; TCRdb keeps in-frame clones, though not all of them. The table includes 450,000 or so clones, over 60% detected once. From germline, CDR1 is SGHDT and CDR2 YYEEEE. The CDR3 covers 11 residues. Trimming stripped 3 bases from V and 4 bases from J, with 5 bases between.

The source is a woman in her thirties or forties in good health. Some clones in this sample may be carry-over from other donors' samples. The J gene is TRBJ2-7, the V gene TRBV5-6, with no clear D. What was sequenced was PBMCs. The CDR3 coding sequence is TGTGCCAGCAGCTACAAGTACGAGCAGTACTTC. Its protein product is CASSYKYEQYF. Full variable domain (missing parts from reference TRBV5-6 and TRBJ2-7): DAGVTQSPTHLIKTRGQQVTLRCSPKSGHDTVSWYQQALGQGPQFIFQYYEEEERQRGNFPDRFSGHQFPNYSSELNVNALLLGDSALYLCASSYKYEQYFGPGTRLTVT.